The clone carrying this T cell receptor beta chain was counted a few times. Its antigen is as yet unknown. CDR3 size: 17 residues. CDR1 and CDR2 from the germline V gene are SGHTA and FQGNSA. The V gene end was trimmed by 1 base and the J gene end by 4 bases; junction bases not matched to a gene: 13. The data were taken from a study of identical twins. Study results and limitations: Surplus twin overlap in beta out-of-frame sequences was less pronounced.

Template switching created a universal primer site, and the cDNA included unique molecular identifiers. MiXCR, applied by TCRdb to the 5' RACE reads, yields one record per CDR3 protein. The table lists 700,000 or so distinct CDR3 sequences, 8.5% to 9% of them singletons. The sample was also linked to a second study, of yellow fever vaccine responses in identical twins.

The chain is built from TRBV7-2 and TRBJ2-7; TRBD2 matches at 7 bases. Specimen: PBMCs. The sequence derives from a woman between 18 and 29 years old in good health. CDR3 in amino acids: CASSLVPTSRSSYEQYF. The CDR3 DNA is TGTGCCAGCAGCTTAGTGCCGACTAGCAGGTCCTCTTACGAGCAGTACTTC.